This entry describes one T cell receptor (beta chain). Antigen unknown. V was pared by 4 bases and J by 6 bases, with 11 bases between. The CDR3 extends over 13 amino acids. Germline assignment: CDR1 KGHSH and CDR2 LQKENI. PCR was performed a second time for about 7 to 11 cycles using a sample-barcoded 5' primer and a J-beta primer mix. Each cDNA molecule carried a tag from a template-switch adaptor that contained 12 random nucleotides. TCRdb ran MiXCR on the 5' RACE reads and lists one entry per CDR3 protein. The table includes some 1 million distinct CDR3 sequences, under 45% detected once. These data belong to a study of blood T cells in healthy people across ages. Study-level findings and limits: Per million T cells, TCR beta diversity dropped about linearly as age rose. The percentage of naive T cells correlated strongly with TCR beta diversity.

Each sample had at least 6.5 million PBMCs isolated. The sequenced sample consisted of blood. The V call is TRBV18, the J call TRBJ2-3; D is uncertain. This TCR came from a woman aged 60 to 75 in good health. The CDR3 coding sequence is TGTGCCAGCTCACTCCCGGTCCAGGATACGCAGTATTTT. The encoded protein is CASSLPVQDTQYF.